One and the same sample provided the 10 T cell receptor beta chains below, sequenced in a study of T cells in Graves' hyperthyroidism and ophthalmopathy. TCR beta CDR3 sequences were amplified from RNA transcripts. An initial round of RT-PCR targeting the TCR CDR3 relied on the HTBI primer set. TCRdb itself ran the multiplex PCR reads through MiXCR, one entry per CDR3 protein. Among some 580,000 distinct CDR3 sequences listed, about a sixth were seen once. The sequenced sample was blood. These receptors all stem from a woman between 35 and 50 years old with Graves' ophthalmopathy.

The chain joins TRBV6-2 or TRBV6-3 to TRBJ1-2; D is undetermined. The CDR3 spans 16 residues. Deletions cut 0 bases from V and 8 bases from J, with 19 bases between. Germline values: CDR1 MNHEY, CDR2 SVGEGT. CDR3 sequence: CASSYSTDSAMRGYTF. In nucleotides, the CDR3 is TGTGCCAGCAGTTACTCGACGGATAGTGCTATGCGGGGCTACACCTTC.

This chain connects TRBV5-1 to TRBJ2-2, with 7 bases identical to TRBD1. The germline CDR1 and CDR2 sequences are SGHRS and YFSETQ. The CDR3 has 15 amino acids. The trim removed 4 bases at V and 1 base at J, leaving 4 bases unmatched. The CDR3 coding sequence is TGCGCCAGCAGCCTACAGGGGTTGAACACCGGGGAGCTGTTTTTT. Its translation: CASSLQGLNTGELFF.

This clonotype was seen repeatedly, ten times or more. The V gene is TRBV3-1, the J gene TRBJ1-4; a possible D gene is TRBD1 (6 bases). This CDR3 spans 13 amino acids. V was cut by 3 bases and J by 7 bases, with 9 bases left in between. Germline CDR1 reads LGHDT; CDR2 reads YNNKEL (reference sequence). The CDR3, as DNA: TGTGCCAGCAGCCAGGGGGCGCGTGAAAAACTGTTTTTT. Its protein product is CASSQGAREKLFF. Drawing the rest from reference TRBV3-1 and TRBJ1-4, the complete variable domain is DTAVSQTPKYLVTQMGNDKSIKCEQNLGHDTMYWYKQDSKKFLKIMFSYNNKELIINETVPNRFSPKSPDKAHLNLHINSLELGDSAVYFCASSQGAREKLFFGSGTQLSVL.

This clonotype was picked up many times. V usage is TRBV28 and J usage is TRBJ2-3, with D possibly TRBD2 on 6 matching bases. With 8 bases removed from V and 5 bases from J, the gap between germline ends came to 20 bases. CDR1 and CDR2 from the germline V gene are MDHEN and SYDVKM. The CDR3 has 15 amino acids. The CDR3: CASETGTSSGDTQYF. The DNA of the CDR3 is TGTGCCAGCGAGACCGGGACTTCCTCGGGAGATACGCAGTATTTT.

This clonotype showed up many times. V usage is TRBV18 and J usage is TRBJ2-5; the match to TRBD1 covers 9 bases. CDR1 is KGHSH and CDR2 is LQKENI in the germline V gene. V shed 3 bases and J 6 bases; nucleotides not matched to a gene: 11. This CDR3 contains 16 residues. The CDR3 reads CASSPPRQGVGKTQYF. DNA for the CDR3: TGTGCCAGCTCACCCCCGCGACAGGGGGTAGGAAAGACCCAGTACTTC.

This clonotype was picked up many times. CDR3 sequence: CASSRGAKDTQYF. CDR3 DNA sequence: TGTGCCAGCAGTCGGGGGGCCAAAGATACGCAGTATTTT. The chain joins TRBV7-3 to TRBJ2-3; a possible D gene is TRBD2 (7 bases). The V end lost 6 bases, the J end lost 5 bases, and 12 bases lay between the germline ends. In germline, CDR1 is SGHTA, CDR2 FQGTGA. The CDR3 is made up of 13 amino acids.

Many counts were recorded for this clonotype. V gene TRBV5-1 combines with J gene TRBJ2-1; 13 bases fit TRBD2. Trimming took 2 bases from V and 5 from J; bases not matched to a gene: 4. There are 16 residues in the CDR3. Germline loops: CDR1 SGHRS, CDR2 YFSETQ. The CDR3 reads CASSFLLAGGHNEQFF. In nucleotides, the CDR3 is TGCGCCAGCAGCTTCTTACTAGCGGGAGGGCACAATGAGCAGTTCTTC.

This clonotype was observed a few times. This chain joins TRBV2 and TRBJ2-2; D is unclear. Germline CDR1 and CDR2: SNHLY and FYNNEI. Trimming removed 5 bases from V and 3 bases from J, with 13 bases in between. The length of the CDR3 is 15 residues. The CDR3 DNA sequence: TGTGCCAGCAGTTTTGAAAGGGTGGACACCGGGGAGCTGTTTTTT. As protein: CASSFERVDTGELFF.

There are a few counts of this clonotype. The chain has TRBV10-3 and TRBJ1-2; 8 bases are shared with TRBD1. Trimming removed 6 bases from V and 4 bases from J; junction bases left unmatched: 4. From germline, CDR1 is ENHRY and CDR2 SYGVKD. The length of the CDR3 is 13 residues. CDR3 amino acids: CAIREDRVYGYTF. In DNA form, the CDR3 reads TGTGCCATCAGGGAGGACAGGGTCTATGGCTACACCTTC.

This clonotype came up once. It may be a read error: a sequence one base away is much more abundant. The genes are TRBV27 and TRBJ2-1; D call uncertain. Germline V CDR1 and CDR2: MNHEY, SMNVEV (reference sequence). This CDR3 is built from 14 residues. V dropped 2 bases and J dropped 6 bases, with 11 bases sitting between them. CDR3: CASSLTQNCNEQFF. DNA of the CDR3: TGTGCCAGCAGTTTAACCCAGAACTGCAATGAGCAGTTCTTC.